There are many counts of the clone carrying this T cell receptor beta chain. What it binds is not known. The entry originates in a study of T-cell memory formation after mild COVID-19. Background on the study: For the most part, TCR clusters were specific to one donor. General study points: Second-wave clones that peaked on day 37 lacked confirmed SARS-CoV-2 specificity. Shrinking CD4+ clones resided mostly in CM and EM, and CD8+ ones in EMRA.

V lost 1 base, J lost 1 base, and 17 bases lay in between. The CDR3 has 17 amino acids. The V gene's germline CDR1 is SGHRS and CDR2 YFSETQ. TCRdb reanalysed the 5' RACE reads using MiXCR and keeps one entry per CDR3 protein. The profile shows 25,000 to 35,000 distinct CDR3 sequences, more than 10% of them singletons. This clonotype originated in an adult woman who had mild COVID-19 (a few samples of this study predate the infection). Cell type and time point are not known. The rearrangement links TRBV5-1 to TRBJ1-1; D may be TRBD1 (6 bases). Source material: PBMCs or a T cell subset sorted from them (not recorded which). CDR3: CASSLYDGGHSNTEAFF. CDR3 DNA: TGCGCCAGCAGCTTGTACGACGGGGGACACTCGAACACTGAAGCTTTCTTT.